The rows below give T cell receptor beta chains drawn from one sample of a study of shared clonotypes between healthy human individuals. TCRdb keeps only in-frame clones here, not all; method: immunoSEQ multiplex PCR. The sample has about 520,000 clones; 90% to 97% are singletons. Sequences were obtained from naive CD4+ T cells sorted from blood. The receptor source for this set is a woman aged 30 to 39 in good health. The CDR3 runs from the conserved cysteine through the conserved F or W. Fields, in order: clone size, D gene, V gene, CDR3 protein. A D gene is named only where the DNA matches it firmly. Clone size, where shown, is once, few, many, or a class for clones that have expanded.

. TRBD1 TRBV18 CASSRDRSYEQYF
. TRBD1 TRBV19 CASSKAQGAWYEQYF
. . TRBV6-5 CASSPGLGEAFF
. . TRBV28 CASSFTGRGTDTQYF
. . TRBV7-9 CASSYPRTGELFF
once . TRBV7-9 CASSFRGGETQYF
. . TRBV2 CASSGDFSGTQYF
. TRBD1 TRBV2 CASSIQGNQPQHF
. . TRBV11-3 CASSLVAGSPGELFF
. . TRBV7-3 CASSPRAAGGETQYF
. . TRBV2 CASMVRSSGYEQYF
. TRBD1 TRBV4-1 CASSPTGAVGYTF
. . TRBV19 CASKTPGSNTEAFF
. TRBD2 TRBV7-6 CASSLSRASGSERNEQFF
. . TRBV7-9 CASSVHGSSYEQYF
. . TRBV2 CASSLQGVQETQYF
. . TRBV28 CASSEQDIGYTF
. . TRBV13 CASSPGLWSGSYEQYF
. TRBD1 TRBV5-1 CASSLTGQVTYEQYF
. TRBD1 TRBV2 CASSLDRPETQYF
. . TRBV5-1 CASSLVEDHRQFF
. . TRBV4-1 CASSQDQVVASTQYF
. . TRBV2 CASSSGQGRYEQYF
. . TRBV5-8 CASSQGRFSNQPQHF
once . TRBV10-1 CASSPVRTTTDTQYF
. . TRBV19 CASSRGGYNQETQYF
. TRBD2 TRBV5-1 CASSQGLAGEGNEQFF
. . TRBV19 CASSYRDQPQHF
. . TRBV7-2 CASSLGRAQDTQYF
. . TRBV6-6 CASRDSNQPQHF
. TRBD1 TRBV5-6 CASSLGQGVNSPLHF
. . TRBV11-2 CASSSGYKGTLSGYTF
. . TRBV28 CASTQLKGGYNEQFF
. . TRBV5-6 CASSIGPGGTNEQFF
. TRBD2 TRBV7-9 CASSLATGTNEQYF
. TRBD2 TRBV19 CASTSTSGRLNTGELFF
once TRBD1 TRBV29-1 CSAGRDSFMNTEAFF
. TRBD1 TRBV28 CASSLFVVQGHYGYTF
. . TRBV18 CASSPTDTQYF
. . TRBV21-1 CASSGREGLAGPSGEQFF